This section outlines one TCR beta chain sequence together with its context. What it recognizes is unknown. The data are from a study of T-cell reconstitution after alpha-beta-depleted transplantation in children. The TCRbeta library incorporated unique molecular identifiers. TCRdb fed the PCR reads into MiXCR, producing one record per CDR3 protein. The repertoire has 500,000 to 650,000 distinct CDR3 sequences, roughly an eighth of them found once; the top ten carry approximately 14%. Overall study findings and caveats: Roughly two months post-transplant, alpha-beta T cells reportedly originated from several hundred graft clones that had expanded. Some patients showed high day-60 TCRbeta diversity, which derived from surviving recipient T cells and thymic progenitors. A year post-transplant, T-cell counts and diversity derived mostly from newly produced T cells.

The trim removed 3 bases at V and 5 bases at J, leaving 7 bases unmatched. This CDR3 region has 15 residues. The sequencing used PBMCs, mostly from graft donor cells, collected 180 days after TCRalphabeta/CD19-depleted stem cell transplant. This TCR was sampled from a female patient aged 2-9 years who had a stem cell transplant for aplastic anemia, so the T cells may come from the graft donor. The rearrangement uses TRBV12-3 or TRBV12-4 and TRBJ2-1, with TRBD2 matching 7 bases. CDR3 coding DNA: TGTGCCAGCAGTTTCTGGGAGGGCCGAAACAATGAGCAGTTCTTC. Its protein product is CASSFWEGRNNEQFF.